This TCR beta chain emerged from a study of cytomegalovirus exposure and HLA in healthy donors. In regard to this clone: The antigen remains undetermined.

60 Vbeta and 13 Jbeta primers were used in PCR. The assay was immunoSEQ multiplex PCR, and TCRdb's table has in-frame clones only and misses some. The sample contains just under 250,000 clones, around 76% of which appear only once. General study results and limits: The study found most TCR sequences rare, yet found some public TCRs in many donors.

V dropped 3 bases and J dropped 7 bases, with 12 bases sitting between them. Germline-derived CDR1 and CDR2 are MRHNA and SNTAGT. The CDR3 contains 14 residues. V usage is TRBV6-4 and J usage is TRBJ2-2; possibly TRBD1 for D (5 bases). The receptor was derived from a woman between 40 and 50 years old in good health and CMV-seropositive. The specimen sequenced was PBMCs. The CDR3 nucleotides are TGTGCCAGCAGTGAGAAAGGGGCTAGCGGGGAGCTGTTTTTT. It encodes CASSEKGASGELFF.